Listed below are T cell receptor beta chains from one sample, sequenced in a study of persistence of HIV-infected CD4 T cells. Profiling relied on immunoSEQ multiplex PCR, and the TCRdb table lists in-frame clones only, not all of them. The top ten clones hold more than 1.5% of a sample with roughly 60,000 clones, about 69% of them seen once. For these receptors, no antigen is known. The input for sequencing was CD4+ T cells sorted from PBMCs after approximately 19-hour stimulation, taken from a patient who received antiretroviral therapy. The receptors were sampled from an adult man with HIV who was CMV-seropositive. Both conserved end residues are part of each CDR3. A D gene is named only where the DNA matches it firmly. Some rows mark clone size as missing; the rest say once, few, many or name a class of expanded clone.

clone size: NA; V gene: TRBV2; J gene: TRBJ2-7; D gene: TRBD1; CDR3 DNA: TGTGCCAGCAGTGTCGACAGGGGCTACGAGCAGTACTTC; CDR3 protein: CASSVDRGYEQYF
clone size: NA; V gene: TRBV7-6; J gene: TRBJ1-1; D gene: NA; CDR3 DNA: TGTGCCAGCAGCTTGGGCGGACTTGACAGGAACACTGAAGCTTTCTTT; CDR3 protein: CASSLGGLDRNTEAFF
clone size: NA; V gene: TRBV5-1; J gene: TRBJ1-2; D gene: NA; CDR3 DNA: TGCGCCAGCAGCTTGGAGGGTCGGACCGGTGCCGACTATGGCTACACCTTC; CDR3 protein: CASSLEGRTGADYGYTF
clone size: NA; V gene: TRBV2; J gene: TRBJ1-2; D gene: NA; CDR3 DNA: TGTGCCAGCAGTGAATTGGCAGACTATGGCTACACCTTC; CDR3 protein: CASSELADYGYTF
clone size: NA; V gene: TRBV10-2; J gene: TRBJ2-1; D gene: NA; CDR3 DNA: TGCGCCAGCAGTGAGACAGGGAGGGACAATGAGCAGTTCTTC; CDR3 protein: CASSETGRDNEQFF
clone size: NA; V gene: TRBV5-4; J gene: TRBJ1-2; D gene: NA; CDR3 DNA: TGTGCCAGCAGCTTAGAAGGGCGATGGGGCTACACCTTC; CDR3 protein: CASSLEGRWGYTF
clone size: NA; V gene: TRBV3-1/TRBV3-2; J gene: TRBJ2-7; D gene: NA; CDR3 DNA: TGTGCCAGCAGCCTCTCGGGCAGTTCCTACGAGCAGTACTTC; CDR3 protein: CASSLSGSSYEQYF
clone size: NA; V gene: TRBV7-8; J gene: TRBJ1-1; D gene: TRBD1; CDR3 DNA: TGTGCCAGCAGCTTAAGGTTGGACAGGTTGCACACTGAAGCTTTCTTT; CDR3 protein: CASSLRLDRLHTEAFF
clone size: NA; V gene: TRBV6-5; J gene: TRBJ1-1; D gene: TRBD1; CDR3 DNA: TGTGCCAGCAACACAGGGGGCTCGGGCACTGAAGCTTTCTTT; CDR3 protein: CASNTGGSGTEAFF
clone size: NA; V gene: TRBV6-5; J gene: TRBJ1-1; D gene: NA; CDR3 DNA: TGTGCCAGCAGTTTGACGTCGAACACTGAAGCTTTCTTT; CDR3 protein: CASSLTSNTEAFF
clone size: NA; V gene: TRBV6-6; J gene: TRBJ1-6; D gene: NA; CDR3 DNA: TGTGCCAGCAGTCGGAAGGGGGGGGTGGGTTCACCCCTCCACTTT; CDR3 protein: CASSRKGGVGSPLHF
clone size: NA; V gene: TRBV7-8; J gene: TRBJ1-5; D gene: NA; CDR3 DNA: TGTGCCAGCAGCGGGGCGGGGGGCACCGCCCTGACTAATCAGCCCCAGCATTTT; CDR3 protein: CASSGAGGTALTNQPQHF
clone size: NA; V gene: TRBV27; J gene: TRBJ1-5; D gene: TRBD1; CDR3 DNA: TGTGCCAGCAGTCGAATACTGACAGGGAAACGGGATCAGCCCCAGCATTTT; CDR3 protein: CASSRILTGKRDQPQHF
clone size: once; V gene: TRBV19; J gene: TRBJ2-3; D gene: TRBD2; CDR3 DNA: TGTGCCAGTAGTGTCGGACTAGCGGGGGGGACGACAGATACGCAGTATTTT; CDR3 protein: CASSVGLAGGTTDTQYF
clone size: NA; V gene: TRBV7-2; J gene: TRBJ1-5; D gene: NA; CDR3 DNA: TGTGCCAGCAGCTTGGGACTCAATCAGCCCCAGCATTTT; CDR3 protein: CASSLGLNQPQHF
clone size: few; V gene: TRBV19; J gene: TRBJ1-2; D gene: NA; CDR3 DNA: TGTGCCAGCGGAGCTAACTATGGCTACACCTTC; CDR3 protein: CASGANYGYTF
clone size: NA; V gene: TRBV19; J gene: TRBJ1-5; D gene: NA; CDR3 DNA: TGTGCCAGTAGTCTCTGGGACAAGGAGAATCAGCCCCAGCATTTT; CDR3 protein: CASSLWDKENQPQHF
clone size: few; V gene: TRBV7-9; J gene: TRBJ2-2; D gene: TRBD2; CDR3 DNA: TGTGCCAGCAGCACCGGACTAGCGGGGGGGCGTGTTACCGGGGAGCTGTTTTTT; CDR3 protein: CASSTGLAGGRVTGELFF
clone size: NA; V gene: TRBV2; J gene: TRBJ2-5; D gene: NA; CDR3 DNA: TGTGCCAGCAGTCGGGACTTACAAGAGACCCAGTACTTC; CDR3 protein: CASSRDLQETQYF
clone size: few; V gene: TRBV18; J gene: TRBJ2-2; D gene: TRBD1; CDR3 DNA: TGTGCCAGCTCTCTAGGGACAGGGCCGAACACCGGGGAGCTGTTTTTT; CDR3 protein: CASSLGTGPNTGELFF
clone size: few; V gene: TRBV28; J gene: TRBJ1-2; D gene: TRBD1; CDR3 DNA: TGTGCCTCGGCGCCAGGGGGTCGGGATGGCTACACCTTC; CDR3 protein: CASAPGGRDGYTF
clone size: NA; V gene: TRBV6-5; J gene: TRBJ2-2; D gene: TRBD1; CDR3 DNA: TGTGCCAGCAGCAGGACAGGGAACACCGGGGAGCTGTTTTTT; CDR3 protein: CASSRTGNTGELFF
clone size: NA; V gene: TRBV27; J gene: TRBJ1-6; D gene: NA; CDR3 DNA: TGTGCCAGCAGTTCCATCTATAATTCACCCCTCCACTTT; CDR3 protein: CASSSIYNSPLHF
clone size: NA; V gene: TRBV19; J gene: TRBJ1-1; D gene: NA; CDR3 DNA: TGTGCCAGTAGTATAACGCACGCCACGAACACTGAAGCTTTCTTT; CDR3 protein: CASSITHATNTEAFF
clone size: NA; V gene: TRBV6-6; J gene: TRBJ2-7; D gene: NA; CDR3 DNA: TGTGCCAGCAGTTACTCCCACTACGAGCAGTACTTC; CDR3 protein: CASSYSHYEQYF
clone size: once; V gene: TRBV3-1/TRBV3-2; J gene: TRBJ2-2; D gene: NA; CDR3 DNA: TGTGCCAGCAGCCTACTCAGCTCGAACACCGGGGAGCTGTTTTTT; CDR3 protein: CASSLLSSNTGELFF
clone size: NA; V gene: TRBV11-2; J gene: TRBJ1-1; D gene: NA; CDR3 DNA: TGTGCCAGCCGCCTTAGCAGGTCGAACACTGAAGCTTTCTTT; CDR3 protein: CASRLSRSNTEAFF
clone size: few; V gene: TRBV5-4; J gene: TRBJ2-2; D gene: TRBD2; CDR3 DNA: TGTGCCAGCAGCTCCGGGACTAGCGGGGGGGCCGGACCCGGGGAGCTGTTTTTT; CDR3 protein: CASSSGTSGGAGPGELFF
clone size: once; V gene: TRBV2; J gene: TRBJ2-1; D gene: NA; CDR3 DNA: TGTGCCAGCAGTGAAGCTCAGGGTTACAATGAGCAGTTCTTC; CDR3 protein: CASSEAQGYNEQFF
clone size: NA; V gene: TRBV5-4; J gene: TRBJ1-4; D gene: NA; CDR3 DNA: TGTGCCAGCAGCTTGGACAGGGATGTTAAGGAAAAACTGTTTTTT; CDR3 protein: CASSLDRDVKEKLFF
clone size: NA; V gene: TRBV6-5; J gene: TRBJ1-1; D gene: NA; CDR3 DNA: TGTGCCAGCAGCCCCCTTTTGGGGTCGAACACTGAAGCTTTCTTT; CDR3 protein: CASSPLLGSNTEAFF
clone size: NA; V gene: TRBV5-5; J gene: TRBJ2-7; D gene: TRBD2; CDR3 DNA: TGTGCCAGCAGCTTGAGACTAGCGGGGGAGATCGAGCAGTACTTC; CDR3 protein: CASSLRLAGEIEQYF
clone size: few; V gene: TRBV6-5; J gene: TRBJ1-6; D gene: NA; CDR3 DNA: TGTGCCAGCAGTTACTCTACGGGACGGACAAATTCACCCCTCCACTTT; CDR3 protein: CASSYSTGRTNSPLHF
clone size: NA; V gene: TRBV28; J gene: TRBJ2-7; D gene: NA; CDR3 DNA: TGTGCCAGCAGTCTAAGACAGGGACTAAACTACGAGCAGTACTTC; CDR3 protein: CASSLRQGLNYEQYF
clone size: NA; V gene: TRBV18; J gene: TRBJ2-7; D gene: TRBD1; CDR3 DNA: TGTGCCAGCTCACCTACGACAGGGACCGACGAGCAGTACTTC; CDR3 protein: CASSPTTGTDEQYF
clone size: NA; V gene: TRBV18; J gene: TRBJ1-1; D gene: NA; CDR3 DNA: TGTGCCAGCTCACCCGAGACTGAAGCTTTCTTT; CDR3 protein: CASSPETEAFF
clone size: once; V gene: TRBV9; J gene: TRBJ1-4; D gene: TRBD1; CDR3 DNA: TGTGCCAGCAGCGTAGCAGGGGACAGGTCTAATGAAAAACTGTTTTTT; CDR3 protein: CASSVAGDRSNEKLFF
clone size: NA; V gene: TRBV2; J gene: TRBJ2-1; D gene: NA; CDR3 DNA: TGTGCCAGCAGCCGTGACAGTGAGCAGTTCTTC; CDR3 protein: CASSRDSEQFF
clone size: NA; V gene: TRBV5-1; J gene: TRBJ1-3; D gene: TRBD1; CDR3 DNA: TGCGCCAGCCCAGCTCGACTCTCCGGGACAGACAGCTCTGGAAACACCATATATTTT; CDR3 protein: CASPARLSGTDSSGNTIYF
clone size: NA; V gene: TRBV11-2; J gene: TRBJ2-7; D gene: NA; CDR3 DNA: TGTGCCAGCAGCTTAGATGAGGGCGCAGGGCTTGGCTACGAGCAGTACTTC; CDR3 protein: CASSLDEGAGLGYEQYF
clone size: NA; V gene: TRBV18; J gene: TRBJ2-2; D gene: TRBD1; CDR3 DNA: TGTGCCAGCTCCCCGGGACAGGCGAACACCGGGGAGCTGTTTTTT; CDR3 protein: CASSPGQANTGELFF